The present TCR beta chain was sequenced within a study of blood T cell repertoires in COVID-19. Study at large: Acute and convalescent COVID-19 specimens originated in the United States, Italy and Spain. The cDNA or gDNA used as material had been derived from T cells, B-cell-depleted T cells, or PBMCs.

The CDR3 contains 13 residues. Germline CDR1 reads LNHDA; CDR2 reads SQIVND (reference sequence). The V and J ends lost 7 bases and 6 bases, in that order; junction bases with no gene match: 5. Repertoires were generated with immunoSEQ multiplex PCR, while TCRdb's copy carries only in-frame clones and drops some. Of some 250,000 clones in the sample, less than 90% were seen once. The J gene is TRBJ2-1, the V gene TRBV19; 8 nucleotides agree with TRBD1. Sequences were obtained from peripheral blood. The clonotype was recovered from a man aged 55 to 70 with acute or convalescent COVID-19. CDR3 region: CASNPGQGNEQFF. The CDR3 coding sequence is TGTGCCAGTAATCCCGGACAGGGCAATGAGCAGTTCTTC.